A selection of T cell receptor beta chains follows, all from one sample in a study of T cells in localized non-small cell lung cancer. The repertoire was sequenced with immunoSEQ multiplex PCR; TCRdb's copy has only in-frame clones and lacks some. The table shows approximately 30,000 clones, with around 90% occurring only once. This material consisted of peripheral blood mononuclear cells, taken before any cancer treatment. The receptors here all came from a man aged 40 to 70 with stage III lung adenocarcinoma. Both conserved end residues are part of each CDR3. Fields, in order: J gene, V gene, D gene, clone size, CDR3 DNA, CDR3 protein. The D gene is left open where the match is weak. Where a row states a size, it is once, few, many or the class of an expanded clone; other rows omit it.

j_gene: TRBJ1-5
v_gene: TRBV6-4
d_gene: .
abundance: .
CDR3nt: TGTGCCAGCAGTGACTCGGTCGGGCAGCCCCAGCATTTT
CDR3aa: CASSDSVGQPQHF

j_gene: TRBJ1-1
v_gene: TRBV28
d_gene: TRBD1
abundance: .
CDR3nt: TGTGCCAGCAGTTTTATACCCCCCAATACACAGGGGGCGAACACTGAAGCTTTCTTT
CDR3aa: CASSFIPPNTQGANTEAFF

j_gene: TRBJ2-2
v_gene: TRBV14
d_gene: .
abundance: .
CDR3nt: TGTGCCAGCAGCCAAGAATCCGTTTTTGGTAATTACCTCACCGGGGAGCTGTTTTTT
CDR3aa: CASSQESVFGNYLTGELFF

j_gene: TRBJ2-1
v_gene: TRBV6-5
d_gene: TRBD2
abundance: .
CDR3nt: TGTGCCAGCAGTCTCGGGACTAGCGGGATCAATGAGCAGTTCTTC
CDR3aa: CASSLGTSGINEQFF

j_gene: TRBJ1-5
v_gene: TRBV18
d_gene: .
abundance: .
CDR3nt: TGTGCCAGCTCACCACAGGGGGGCAATCAGCCCCAGCATTTT
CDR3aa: CASSPQGGNQPQHF

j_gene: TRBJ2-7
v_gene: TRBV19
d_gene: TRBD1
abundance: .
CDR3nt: TGTGCCAGTAGCCCGGGACAGGGTGACTACGAGCAGTACTTC
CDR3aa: CASSPGQGDYEQYF

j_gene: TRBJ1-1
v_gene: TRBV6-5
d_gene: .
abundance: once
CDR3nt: TGTGCCAGCAGTGACCCGAACACTGAAGCTTTCTTT
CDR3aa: CASSDPNTEAFF

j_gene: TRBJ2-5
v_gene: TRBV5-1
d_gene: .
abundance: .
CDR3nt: TGCGCCAGCAGCTTGGAACAAGAGACCCAGTACTTC
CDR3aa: CASSLEQETQYF

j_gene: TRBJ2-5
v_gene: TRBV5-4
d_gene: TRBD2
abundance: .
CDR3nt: TGTGCCAGCAGCTTGTTGACTAGCGGGGGAAAAGAGACCCAGTACTTC
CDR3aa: CASSLLTSGGKETQYF

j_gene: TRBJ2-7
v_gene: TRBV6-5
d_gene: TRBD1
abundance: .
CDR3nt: TGTGCCAGCAGAAGAGGACAGGACTACGAGCAGTACTTC
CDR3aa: CASRRGQDYEQYF

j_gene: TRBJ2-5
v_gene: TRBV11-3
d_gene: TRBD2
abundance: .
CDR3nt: TGTGCCAGCAGCATACTAGCGGGGGGTGGTGAGACCCAGTACTTC
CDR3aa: CASSILAGGGETQYF

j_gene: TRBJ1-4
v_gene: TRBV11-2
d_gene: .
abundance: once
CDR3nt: TGTGCCAGCAGCTTAGGCCAGTTCTCTAATGAAAAACTGTTTTTT
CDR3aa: CASSLGQFSNEKLFF

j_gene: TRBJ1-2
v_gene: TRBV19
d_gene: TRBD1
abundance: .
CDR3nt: TGTGCCAGTAGTATCTTGGGACAGCCCTATGGCTACACCTTC
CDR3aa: CASSILGQPYGYTF

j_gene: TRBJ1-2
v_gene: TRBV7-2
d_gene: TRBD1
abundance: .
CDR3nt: TGTGCCAGCAGCTTAGGGGGACAGGGATCCGACTATGGCTACACCTTC
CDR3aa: CASSLGGQGSDYGYTF

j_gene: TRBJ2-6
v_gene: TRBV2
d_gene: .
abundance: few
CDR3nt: TGTGCCAGCAGTCCTCTAGGGACTGGGGCCAACGTCCTGACTTTC
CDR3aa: CASSPLGTGANVLTF

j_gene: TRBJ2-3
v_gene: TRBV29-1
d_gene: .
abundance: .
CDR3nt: TGCAGCGTTGAAGCGCAGAGAGGGTCGCAGTATTTT
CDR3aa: CSVEAQRGSQYF

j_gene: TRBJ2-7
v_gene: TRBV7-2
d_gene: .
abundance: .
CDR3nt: TGTGCCAGCACCCGAGGGGGGCCCCGGAGTGAGCAGTACTTC
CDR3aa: CASTRGGPRSEQYF

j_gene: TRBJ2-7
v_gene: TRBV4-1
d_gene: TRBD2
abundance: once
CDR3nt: TGCGCCAGCAGCCAAGGGGCTAGCGGGGGGGCCATACCCTACGAGCAGTACTTC
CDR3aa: CASSQGASGGAIPYEQYF

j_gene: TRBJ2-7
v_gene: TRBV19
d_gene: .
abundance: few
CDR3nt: TGTGCCAGTAGCACAGGGTATCCATCAAGCTACGAGCAGTACTTC
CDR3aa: CASSTGYPSSYEQYF

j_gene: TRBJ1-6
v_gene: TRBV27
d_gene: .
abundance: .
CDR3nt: TGTGCCAGCAGTTTAAAAGGGGTGTCCTATAATTCACCCCTCCACTTT
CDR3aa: CASSLKGVSYNSPLHF

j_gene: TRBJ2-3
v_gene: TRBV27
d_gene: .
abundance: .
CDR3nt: TGTGCCAGCACTATCAGGGATACGCAGTATTTT
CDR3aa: CASTIRDTQYF

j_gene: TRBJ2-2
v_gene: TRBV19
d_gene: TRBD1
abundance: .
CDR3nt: TGTGCCAGTAGTATTGTGACAGGGGGCGCGGGCGGGGAGCTGTTTTTT
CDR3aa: CASSIVTGGAGGELFF

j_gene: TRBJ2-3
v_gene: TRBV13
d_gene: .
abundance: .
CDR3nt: TGTGCCAGCAGCTTATTAGCGGTCACAGATACGCAGTATTTT
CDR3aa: CASSLLAVTDTQYF

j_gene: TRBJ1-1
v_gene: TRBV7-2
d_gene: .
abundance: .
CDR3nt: TGTGCCAGCAGGGTCAACCGGGTCACTGAAGCTTTCTTT
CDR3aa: CASRVNRVTEAFF

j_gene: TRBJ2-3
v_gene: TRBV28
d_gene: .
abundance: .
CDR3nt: TGTGCCAGCAGCCCACAGGGGGGGGAAACAGATACGCAGTATTTT
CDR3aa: CASSPQGGETDTQYF

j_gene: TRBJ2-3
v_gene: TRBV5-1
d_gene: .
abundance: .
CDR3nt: TGCGCCAGCAGCGGGGGCACAGATACGCAGTATTTT
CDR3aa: CASSGGTDTQYF

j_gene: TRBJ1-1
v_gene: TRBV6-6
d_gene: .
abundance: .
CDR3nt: TGTGCCAGCAGTTTGGGGACTGAAGCTTTCTTT
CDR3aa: CASSLGTEAFF

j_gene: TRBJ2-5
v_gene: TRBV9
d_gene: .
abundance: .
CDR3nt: TGTGCCAGCAGCGTAGATGGAGGAGGAGGGGAAGAGACCCAGTACTTC
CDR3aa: CASSVDGGGGEETQYF

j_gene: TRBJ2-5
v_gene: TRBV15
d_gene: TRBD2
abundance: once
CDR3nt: TGTGCCACCAGCAGAGATATAGGCTTGGGACTAGCGGGGGGGAAGACCCAGTACTTC
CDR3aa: CATSRDIGLGLAGGKTQYF

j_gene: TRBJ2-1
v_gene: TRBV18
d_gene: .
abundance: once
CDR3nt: TGTGCCAGCTCACCACCTCGGGGGGCGGGTGAGCAGTTCTTC
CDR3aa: CASSPPRGAGEQFF

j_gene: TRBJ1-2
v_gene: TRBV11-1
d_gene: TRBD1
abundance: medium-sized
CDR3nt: TGTGCCAGCAGCTTGGGACAGTTAGATGGCTACACCTTC
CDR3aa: CASSLGQLDGYTF

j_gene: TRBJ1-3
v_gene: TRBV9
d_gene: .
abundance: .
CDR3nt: TGTGCCAGCAGCCTGGACGGTGGGGTTGGAAACACCATATATTTT
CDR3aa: CASSLDGGVGNTIYF

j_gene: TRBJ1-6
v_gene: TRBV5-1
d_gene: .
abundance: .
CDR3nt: TGCGCCAGCAAGGCCGACACGGCGGTTCAAACCCTCCACTTT
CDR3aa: CASKADTAVQTLHF

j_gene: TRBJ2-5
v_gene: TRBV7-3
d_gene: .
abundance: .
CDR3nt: TGTGCCAGCAGCCTCGGGACTTCCGGGACCCAGTACTTC
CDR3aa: CASSLGTSGTQYF

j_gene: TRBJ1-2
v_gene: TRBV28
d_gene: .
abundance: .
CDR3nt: TGTGCCAGCAGCCGCGGTAGGGTTAGCTACACCTTC
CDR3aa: CASSRGRVSYTF

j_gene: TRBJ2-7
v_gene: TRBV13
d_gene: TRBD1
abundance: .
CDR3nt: TGTGCCAGCAGCTCATACCGGGACAGGGGAATCCCGCTCTACGAGCAGTACTTC
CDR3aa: CASSSYRDRGIPLYEQYF

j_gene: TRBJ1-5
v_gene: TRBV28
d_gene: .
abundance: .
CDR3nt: TGTGCCAGCAGTTTATTGTTCATCGGCAGTTATAGCAATCAGCCCCAGCATTTT
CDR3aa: CASSLLFIGSYSNQPQHF

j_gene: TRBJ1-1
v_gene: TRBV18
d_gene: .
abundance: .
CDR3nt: TGTGCCAGCTCTCCTTTAGGGGGGCTTTCGATCATGAACACTGAAGCTTTCTTT
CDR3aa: CASSPLGGLSIMNTEAFF

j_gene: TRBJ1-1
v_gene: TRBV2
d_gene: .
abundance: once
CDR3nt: TGTGCCAGCAGTGTAGCAGGGCGGAACACTGAAGCTTTCTTT
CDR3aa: CASSVAGRNTEAFF

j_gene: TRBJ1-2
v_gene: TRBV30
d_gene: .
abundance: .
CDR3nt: TGTGCCTGGACTCAGAACCGGGGCTATGGCTACACCTTC
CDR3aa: CAWTQNRGYGYTF

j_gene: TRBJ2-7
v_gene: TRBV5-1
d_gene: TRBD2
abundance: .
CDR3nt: TGCGCCAGCAGCACGGGACTAGCGGGGGAACGACGAGAGCAGTACTTC
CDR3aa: CASSTGLAGERREQYF

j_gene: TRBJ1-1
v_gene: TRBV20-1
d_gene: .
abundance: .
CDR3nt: TGCAGTGTCCAGGTCACTGAAGCTTTCTTT
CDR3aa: CSVQVTEAFF

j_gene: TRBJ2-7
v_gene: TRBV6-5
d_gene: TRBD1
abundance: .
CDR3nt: TGTGCCAGCAGCCTAAATTTTATCCGGGACAGGCAGTACTTC
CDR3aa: CASSLNFIRDRQYF

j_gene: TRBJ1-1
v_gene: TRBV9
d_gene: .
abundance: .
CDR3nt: TGTGCCAGCAGCGTAGGGGACTACACTGAAGCTTTCTTT
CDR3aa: CASSVGDYTEAFF

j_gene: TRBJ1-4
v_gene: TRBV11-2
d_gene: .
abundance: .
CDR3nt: TGTGCCAGCAGCGCCCCCGGGGCGGCGGGAGAAAAACTGTTTTTT
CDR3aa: CASSAPGAAGEKLFF

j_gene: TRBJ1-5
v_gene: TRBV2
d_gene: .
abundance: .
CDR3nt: TGTGCCAGCAGCGGTGCACGGGGCAATCAGCCCCAGCATTTT
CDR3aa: CASSGARGNQPQHF

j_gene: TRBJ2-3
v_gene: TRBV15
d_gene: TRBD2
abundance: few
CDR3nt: TGTGCCACCAGCAGAGATAGGAGTTCGCCGCTAGCGGGGGGTGCAGATACGCAGTATTTT
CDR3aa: CATSRDRSSPLAGGADTQYF

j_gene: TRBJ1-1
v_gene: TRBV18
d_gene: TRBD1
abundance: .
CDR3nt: TGTGCCAGCTCACCCGGGACAGGGGGGAGGAGGACTGAAGCTTTCTTT
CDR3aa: CASSPGTGGRRTEAFF

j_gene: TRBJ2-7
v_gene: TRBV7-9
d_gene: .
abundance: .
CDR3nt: TGTGCCAGCAGCTTAGATAGGGCCTACGAGCAGTACTTC
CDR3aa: CASSLDRAYEQYF

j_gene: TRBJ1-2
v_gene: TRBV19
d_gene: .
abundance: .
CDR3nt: TGTGCCAGTAGTATAGATCAAGGCAGGGAAGGCTACACCTTC
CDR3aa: CASSIDQGREGYTF